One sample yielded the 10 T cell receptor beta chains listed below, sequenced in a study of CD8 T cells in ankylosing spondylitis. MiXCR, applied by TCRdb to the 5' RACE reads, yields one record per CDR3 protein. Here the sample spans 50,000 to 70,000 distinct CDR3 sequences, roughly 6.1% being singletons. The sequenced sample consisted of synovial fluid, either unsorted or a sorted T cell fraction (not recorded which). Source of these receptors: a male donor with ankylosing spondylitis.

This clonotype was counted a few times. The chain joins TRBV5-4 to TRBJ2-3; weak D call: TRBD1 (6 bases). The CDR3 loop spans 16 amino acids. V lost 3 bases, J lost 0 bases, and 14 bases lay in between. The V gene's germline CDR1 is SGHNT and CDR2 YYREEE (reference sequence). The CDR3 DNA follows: TGTGCCAGCAGCTACCCAGGACAGATAAGCACAGATACGCAGTATTTT. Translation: CASSYPGQISTDTQYF. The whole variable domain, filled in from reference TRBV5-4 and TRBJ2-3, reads ETGVTQSPTHLIKTRGQQVTLRCSSQSGHNTVSWYQQALGQGPQFIFQYYREEENGRGNFPPRFSGLQFPNYSSELNVNALELDDSALYLCASSYPGQISTDTQYFGPGTRLTVL.

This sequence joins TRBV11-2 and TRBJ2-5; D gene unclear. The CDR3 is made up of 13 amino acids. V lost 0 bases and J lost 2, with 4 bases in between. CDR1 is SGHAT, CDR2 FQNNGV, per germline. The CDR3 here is CASSLDRQETQYF. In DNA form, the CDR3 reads TGTGCCAGCAGCTTAGACAGACAAGAGACCCAGTACTTC.

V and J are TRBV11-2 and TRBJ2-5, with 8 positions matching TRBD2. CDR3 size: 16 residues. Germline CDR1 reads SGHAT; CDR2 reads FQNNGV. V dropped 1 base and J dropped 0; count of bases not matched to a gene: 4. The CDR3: CASSLGLAQDQETQYF. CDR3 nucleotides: TGTGCCAGCAGCTTAGGACTAGCGCAGGACCAAGAGACCCAGTACTTC.

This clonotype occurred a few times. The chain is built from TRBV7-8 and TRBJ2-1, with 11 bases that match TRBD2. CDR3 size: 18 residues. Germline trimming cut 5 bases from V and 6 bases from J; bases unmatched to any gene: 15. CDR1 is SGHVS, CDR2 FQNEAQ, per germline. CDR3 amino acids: CASSPSRRLLAGVNEQFF. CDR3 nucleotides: TGTGCCAGCAGCCCAAGTAGACGACTACTAGCGGGAGTCAATGAGCAGTTCTTC.

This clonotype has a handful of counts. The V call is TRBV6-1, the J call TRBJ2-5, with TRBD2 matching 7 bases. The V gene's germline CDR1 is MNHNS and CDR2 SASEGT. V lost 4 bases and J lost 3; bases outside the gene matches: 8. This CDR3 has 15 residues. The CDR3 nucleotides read TGTGCCAGCAGTGTGGGAGGGAGTGGTAAAGAGACCCAGTACTTC. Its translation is CASSVGGSGKETQYF.

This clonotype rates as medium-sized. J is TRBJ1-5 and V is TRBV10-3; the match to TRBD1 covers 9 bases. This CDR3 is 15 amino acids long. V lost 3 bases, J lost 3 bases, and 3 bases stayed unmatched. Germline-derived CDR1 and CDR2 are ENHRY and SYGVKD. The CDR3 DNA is TGTGCCATCAGTGACCGGGACAGGGCCAATCAGCCCCAGCATTTT. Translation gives CAISDRDRANQPQHF.

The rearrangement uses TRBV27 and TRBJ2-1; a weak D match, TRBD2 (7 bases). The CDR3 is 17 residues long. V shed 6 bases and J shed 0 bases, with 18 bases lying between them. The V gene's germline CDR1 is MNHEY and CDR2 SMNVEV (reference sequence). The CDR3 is CASRSSVGGLSYNEQFF. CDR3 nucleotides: TGTGCCAGCAGGTCCTCTGTCGGGGGGCTCTCCTACAATGAGCAGTTCTTC.

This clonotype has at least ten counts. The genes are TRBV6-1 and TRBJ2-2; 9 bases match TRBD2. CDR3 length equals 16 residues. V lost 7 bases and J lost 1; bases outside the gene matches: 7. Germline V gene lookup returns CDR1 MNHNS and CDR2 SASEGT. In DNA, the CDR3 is TGTGCCAGCACCCCGACTAGCGGCTGGAACACCGGGGAGCTGTTTTTT. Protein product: CASTPTSGWNTGELFF.

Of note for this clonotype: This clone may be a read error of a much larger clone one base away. In nucleotides, the CDR3 is TGCGCCAGCAGCTCCCAGGGGGTGGAGGACACTGAAGCTTTCTTT. It is translated as CASSSQGVEDTEAFF. The rearrangement joins TRBV5-1 to TRBJ1-1; 7 nucleotides line up with TRBD1. The CDR3 contains 15 residues. V dropped 3 bases and J dropped 3; count of bases not matched to a gene: 8. Germline CDR1 and CDR2: SGHRS and YFSETQ. Combining the CDR3 with reference TRBV5-1 and TRBJ1-1 gives the whole variable domain KAGVTQTPRYLIKTRGQQVTLSCSPISGHRSVSWYQQTPGQGLQFLFEYFSETQRNKGNFPGRFSGRQFSNSRSEMNVSTLELGDSALYLCASSSQGVEDTEAFFGQGTRLTVV.

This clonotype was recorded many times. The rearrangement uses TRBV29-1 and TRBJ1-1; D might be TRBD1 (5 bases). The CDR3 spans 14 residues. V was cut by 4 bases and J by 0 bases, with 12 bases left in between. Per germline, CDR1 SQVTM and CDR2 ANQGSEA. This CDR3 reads CSVGGRGMNTEAFF. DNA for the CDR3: TGCAGCGTTGGGGGACGGGGTATGAACACTGAAGCTTTCTTT.